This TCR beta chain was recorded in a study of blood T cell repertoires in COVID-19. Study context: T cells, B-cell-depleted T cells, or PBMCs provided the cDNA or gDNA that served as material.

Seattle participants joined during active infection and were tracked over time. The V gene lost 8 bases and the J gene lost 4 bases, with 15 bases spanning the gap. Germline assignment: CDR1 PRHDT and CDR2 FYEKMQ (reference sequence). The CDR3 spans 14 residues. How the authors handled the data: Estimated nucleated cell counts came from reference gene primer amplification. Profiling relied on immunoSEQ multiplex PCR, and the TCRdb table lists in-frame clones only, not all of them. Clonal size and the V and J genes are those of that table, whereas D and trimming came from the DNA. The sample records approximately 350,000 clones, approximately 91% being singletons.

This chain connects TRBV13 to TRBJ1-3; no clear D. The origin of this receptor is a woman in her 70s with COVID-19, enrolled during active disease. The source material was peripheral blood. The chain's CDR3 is CASHKAVPGNTIYF. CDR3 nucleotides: TGTGCCAGCCACAAAGCGGTTCCCGGAAACACCATATATTTT.